This entry is about one TCR beta chain. Its cognate antigen is unknown. Among the donors, all were healthy bone marrow donors. This CDR3 region has 10 residues. Per the germline V gene, CDR1 is SQVTM and CDR2 is ANQGSEA. Trimming removed 6 bases at V and 5 bases at J, with 5 bases between. PCR primers comprised 60 Vbeta and 13 Jbeta primers. Data came from immunoSEQ multiplex PCR; TCRdb stores just in-frame clones and leaves some out. This table has about 190,000 clones, around nine tenths appearing once. This specimen comes from a study of cytomegalovirus exposure and HLA in healthy donors. Study results and limitations: The study put around 180 TCR beta chains on its list as cytomegalovirus-associated.

The sample comprised PBMCs. V is TRBV29-1 and J is TRBJ2-1; D is unresolved. The receptor was isolated from a woman between 18 and 29 years old in good health and CMV-seronegative. The CDR3 bases are TGCAGCGTCGGAGACAATGAGCAGTTCTTC. Its protein product is CSVGDNEQFF.